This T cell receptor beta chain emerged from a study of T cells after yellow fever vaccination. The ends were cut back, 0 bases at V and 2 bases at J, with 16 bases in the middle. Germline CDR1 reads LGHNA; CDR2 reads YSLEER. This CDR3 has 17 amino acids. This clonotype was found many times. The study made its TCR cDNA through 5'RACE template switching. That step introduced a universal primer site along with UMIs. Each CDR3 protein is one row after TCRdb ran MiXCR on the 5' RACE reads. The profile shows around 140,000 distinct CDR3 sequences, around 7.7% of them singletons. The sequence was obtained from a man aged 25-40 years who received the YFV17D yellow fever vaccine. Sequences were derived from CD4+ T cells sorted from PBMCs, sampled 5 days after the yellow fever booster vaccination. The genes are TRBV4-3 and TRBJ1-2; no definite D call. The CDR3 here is CASSQDALSEANYGYTF. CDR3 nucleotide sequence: TGCGCCAGCAGCCAAGACGCTCTCTCCGAAGCCAACTATGGCTACACCTTC.